This T cell receptor beta chain originates from a study of identical twins. Germline CDR1 and CDR2: SGHVS and FQNEAQ. The CDR3 covers 14 residues. V was clipped by 2 bases and J by 5 bases; unmatched bases: 2. Template switching added a universal primer site; cDNA carried unique molecular identifiers. TCRdb reprocessed the 5' RACE reads with MiXCR, giving one entry per CDR3 protein. The sample has more than 400,000 distinct CDR3 sequences, roughly 15% seen once. This clonotype was seen a few times. The target antigen is unknown. Broader study findings: The presence of invariant MAIT and iNKT cells could partly confound analyses of zero-insertion sequences.

These same data were also listed under a study on yellow fever vaccine responses in identical twins.

Sequencing was done on a sample of CD4+ T cells sorted from blood. The TCR comes from a woman aged 18-29 years in good health. This rearrangement joins TRBV7-8 to TRBJ1-4, with 7 bases that match TRBD1. CDR3 DNA sequence: TGTGCCAGCAGCTTACTGGGACAGAATGAAAAACTGTTTTTT. It specifies CASSLLGQNEKLFF.